This TCR beta chain originates from a study of cytomegalovirus exposure and HLA in healthy donors. Study summary: Prior work identified 100 million to 130 million unique TCR beta sequences in some 180 million T cells. Study-level findings and limits: Sequencing depth across donors, presence/absence analyses assumed, was roughly uniform. Researchers left out some V segments, among them TRBV6-2 and TRBV6-3, as indistinguishable. High sensitivity and specificity were reportedly achieved when the classifier diagnosed cytomegalovirus status.

With respect to this clone: Antigen unknown.

The PCR used 60 Vbeta and 13 Jbeta primers. TCRdb keeps only in-frame clones here, not all; method: immunoSEQ multiplex PCR. The sample carries around 99,000 clones, more than 60% recorded once. This CDR3 contains 18 residues. Germline V CDR1 and CDR2: MGHRA, YSYEKL. J lost 0 bases, V lost 8 bases, and 14 bases had no gene match. The sequencing input was PBMCs. The chain carries TRBV4-1 and TRBJ2-4; 9 nucleotides agree with TRBD1. The clonotype was recovered from a man aged 45-65 years in good health and CMV-seropositive. CDR3 amino acids: CASGTGQGPGGAKNIQYF. The CDR3 region has the DNA TGCGCCAGCGGCACGGGACAGGGTCCAGGCGGAGCCAAAAACATTCAGTACTTC.